A selection of T cell receptor beta chains follows, all from one sample in a study of blood T cell repertoires in COVID-19. Here immunoSEQ multiplex PCR was the method, and the copy in TCRdb shows in-frame clones only, minus some. The data show more than 80,000 clones, roughly 89% seen once. The sequencing sample was made of peripheral blood. The origin of the receptors is a woman in her sixties with COVID-19, enrolled during active disease. Both conserved end residues are part of each CDR3. Each record gives: D gene, clone size, J gene, V gene, CDR3 protein, CDR3 DNA. A D gene is named only where the DNA matches it firmly. Rows give clone size only sometimes, using once, few, many, or a class for an expanded clone.

- - TRBJ1-1 TRBV5-8 CASSLTGTTEAFF TGTGCCAGCAGCTTGACAGGGACCACTGAAGCTTTCTTT
- - TRBJ1-3 TRBV28 CASSQTVRNTIYF TGTGCCAGCAGTCAGACAGTCCGAAACACCATATATTTT
TRBD1 - TRBJ1-2 TRBV4-1 CASSRTGAYGYTF TGCGCCAGCAGCCGGACAGGTGCCTATGGCTACACCTTC
TRBD1 - TRBJ1-1 TRBV5-1 CASSLTGATEAFF TGCGCCAGCAGCCTTACAGGGGCCACTGAAGCTTTCTTT
TRBD1 - TRBJ1-2 TRBV18 CASSPSRGLVYGYTF TGTGCCAGCTCACCATCCAGGGGGCTGGTCTATGGCTACACCTTC
- - TRBJ2-7 TRBV11-3 CASSLTRSYEQYF TGTGCCAGCAGCTTGACGAGGTCCTACGAGCAGTACTTC
TRBD2 - TRBJ2-7 TRBV7-2 CASSFLTSGGFPYEQYF TGTGCCAGCAGCTTTTTGACTAGCGGGGGGTTTCCCTACGAGCAGTACTTC
- - TRBJ2-2 TRBV15 CATSRRDSNTGELFF TGTGCCACCAGCCGCAGGGACTCGAACACCGGGGAGCTGTTTTTT
TRBD1 few TRBJ1-2 TRBV3-1/TRBV3-2 CASSQQGTGGDYGYTF TGTGCCAGCAGCCAACAGGGGACAGGGGGCGACTATGGCTACACCTTC
- - TRBJ1-1 TRBV23-1 CASSQSRLRYAEAFF TGCGCCAGCAGTCAGTCTCGGTTGAGGTACGCTGAAGCTTTCTTT
- few TRBJ1-2 TRBV2 CASSVGNYGYTF TGTGCCAGCAGTGTCGGTAACTATGGCTACACCTTC
- - TRBJ2-3 TRBV28 CASSPVGEGTDTQYF TGTGCCAGCAGTCCTGTCGGGGAGGGCACAGATACGCAGTATTTT
TRBD1 - TRBJ1-2 TRBV6-5 CASSYGTGGGYTF TGTGCCAGCAGTTATGGGACAGGGGGTGGCTACACCTTC
- - TRBJ2-7 TRBV28 CASGEAVFEQYF TGTGCCAGCGGGGAGGCAGTCTTCGAGCAGTACTTC
TRBD1 - TRBJ1-4 TRBV5-5 CASSQVRDSNEKLFF TGTGCCAGCAGTCAAGTCAGGGACAGTAATGAAAAACTGTTTTTT
- - TRBJ1-1 TRBV6-5 CASSWDKLREAFF TGTGCCAGCAGTTGGGACAAACTCCGTGAAGCTTTCTTT
- - TRBJ2-7 TRBV7-2 CASSLGLRGHEQYF TGTGCCAGCAGCTTAGGTCTCAGGGGCCACGAGCAGTACTTC
TRBD2 - TRBJ2-3 TRBV18 CASSQGTSGMTDTQYF TGTGCCAGCTCACAAGGGACTAGCGGGATGACAGATACGCAGTATTTT
- once TRBJ1-3 TRBV14 CASSPRISADTIYF TGTGCCAGCAGCCCGAGGATATCAGCAGACACCATATATTTT
- - TRBJ2-7 TRBV29-1 CSVEDPLDEQYF TGCAGCGTTGAAGATCCACTGGACGAGCAGTACTTC
TRBD1 - TRBJ2-7 TRBV29-1 CSVTRGISYEQYF TGCAGCGTGACCAGGGGGATATCCTACGAGCAGTACTTC
- - TRBJ2-7 TRBV6-5 CASTSGGPYEQYF TGTGCCAGCACCTCGGGGGGCCCCTACGAGCAGTACTTC
TRBD1 - TRBJ2-3 TRBV7-9 CASSPWTGGKDTQYF TGTGCCAGCAGCCCGTGGACAGGGGGCAAGGATACGCAGTATTTT
TRBD1 - TRBJ2-7 TRBV9 CASSPGQGDYEQYF TGTGCCAGCAGCCCGGGACAGGGTGACTACGAGCAGTACTTC
TRBD1 few TRBJ1-2 TRBV4-2 CASSPSQAGGNYGYTF TGTGCCAGCAGCCCCTCCCAGGCAGGGGGGAACTATGGCTACACCTTC
- - TRBJ1-3 TRBV7-6 CASSLGFRGSGTIYF TGTGCCAGCAGCTTAGGTTTCAGGGGCTCGGGCACCATATATTTT
TRBD1 - TRBJ1-4 TRBV12-3/TRBV12-4 CASHRGGGEKLFF TGTGCCAGCCACAGGGGGGGCGGTGAAAAACTGTTTTTT
TRBD2 - TRBJ2-7 TRBV27 CATKRLLASYEQYF TGTGCCACCAAAAGGTTACTAGCGAGCTACGAGCAGTACTTC
- - TRBJ1-6 TRBV5-5 CASSFPGGNSPLHF TGTGCCAGCAGCTTTCCGGGGGGAAATTCACCCCTCCACTTT
- - TRBJ1-4 TRBV7-9 CASSLGQINEKLFF TGTGCCAGCAGCTTAGGACAGATTAATGAAAAACTGTTTTTT
- - TRBJ2-7 TRBV4-2 CASSQASGAGPYEQYF TGTGCCAGCAGCCAAGCATCCGGGGCGGGACCCTACGAGCAGTACTTC
- few TRBJ1-2 TRBV12-3/TRBV12-4 CASSPGVYGYTF TGTGCCAGCAGCCCCGGGGTCTATGGCTACACCTTC
- - TRBJ1-4 TRBV19 CASSSRDTTNEKLFF TGTGCCAGTAGTTCCCGGGACACAACTAATGAAAAACTGTTTTTT
- - TRBJ2-5 TRBV2 CASSPSFGETQYF TGTGCCAGCAGCCCGAGTTTCGGGGAGACCCAGTACTTC
- once TRBJ2-7 TRBV6-2/TRBV6-3 CASSTPPQGYYEQYF TGTGCCAGCAGTACCCCCCCGCAGGGATACTACGAGCAGTACTTC
- once TRBJ1-5 TRBV2 CASGTSTVPNQPQHF TGTGCCAGCGGAACCAGCACAGTTCCCAATCAGCCCCAGCATTTT
TRBD1 once TRBJ2-7 TRBV16 CASSQSGQYSYEQYF TGTGCCAGCAGCCAATCGGGACAGTACTCCTACGAGCAGTACTTC
- - TRBJ2-6 TRBV5-1 CASSLVIGSGANVLTF TGCGCCAGCAGCTTGGTTATCGGGTCTGGGGCCAACGTCCTGACTTTC
- - TRBJ1-6 TRBV11-2 CASSLARVNSPLHF TGTGCCAGCAGCTTAGCCAGGGTTAATTCACCCCTCCACTTT
TRBD1 few TRBJ1-3 TRBV5-5 CASSGTGGIGNTIYF TGTGCCAGCAGCGGAACAGGGGGAATCGGAAACACCATATATTTT
TRBD2 - TRBJ2-7 TRBV5-1 CASSGASGGSDEQYF TGCGCCAGCAGTGGAGCTAGCGGGGGTAGCGACGAGCAGTACTTC
- few TRBJ1-5 TRBV5-5 CASSADTRSNQPQHF TGTGCCAGCAGCGCAGACACCCGAAGCAATCAGCCCCAGCATTTT
- - TRBJ1-6 TRBV7-2 CANSFRQAHNSPLHF TGTGCCAACAGCTTTCGGCAGGCTCATAATTCACCCCTCCACTTT
- - TRBJ1-2 TRBV19 CASSMQDGYTF TGTGCCAGTAGTATGCAGGATGGCTACACCTTC
TRBD1 - TRBJ1-2 TRBV6-2/TRBV6-3 CASTPWGTAYGYTF TGTGCCAGCACCCCCTGGGGGACAGCCTATGGCTACACCTTC
- once TRBJ1-2 TRBV4-1 CASSRTGFYGYTF TGCGCCAGCAGTCGAACAGGGTTCTATGGCTACACCTTC
- - TRBJ2-7 TRBV6-2/TRBV6-3 CASSARDLSYEQYF TGTGCCAGCAGTGCCCGGGACTTATCCTACGAGCAGTACTTC
TRBD1 - TRBJ2-7 TRBV6-5 CASSYDRGSPVEQYF TGTGCCAGCAGTTACGACAGGGGGTCCCCGGTCGAGCAGTACTTC
TRBD1 - TRBJ1-4 TRBV10-3 CAIVPGQGVREKLFF TGTGCCATCGTCCCGGGACAGGGGGTACGGGAAAAACTGTTTTTT
- - TRBJ2-5 TRBV29-1 CSVEGGGRRETQYF TGCAGCGTTGAAGGGGGAGGAAGGAGAGAGACCCAGTACTTC
TRBD1 - TRBJ1-2 TRBV10-2 CASRLTGGGRKESYGYTF TGCGCCAGCAGGCTGACAGGGGGCGGGAGGAAAGAGTCGTATGGCTACACCTTC